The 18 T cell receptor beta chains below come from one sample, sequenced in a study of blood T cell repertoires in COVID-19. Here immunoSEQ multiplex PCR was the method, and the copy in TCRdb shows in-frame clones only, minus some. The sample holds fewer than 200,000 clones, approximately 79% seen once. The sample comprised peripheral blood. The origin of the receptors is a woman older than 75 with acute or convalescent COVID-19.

Written as DNA, the CDR3 is TGTGCCAGCAGCGTAGCAGTTTCAGGGCACACCGGGGAGCTGTTTTTT. Translating gives CASSVAVSGHTGELFF. V is TRBV9 and J is TRBJ2-2, with D tentatively TRBD1 (5 bases). Germline V gives CDR1 SGDLS, CDR2 YYNGEE. This CDR3 comprises 16 residues. With 0 bases removed from V and 3 bases from J, the gap between germline ends came to 12 bases.

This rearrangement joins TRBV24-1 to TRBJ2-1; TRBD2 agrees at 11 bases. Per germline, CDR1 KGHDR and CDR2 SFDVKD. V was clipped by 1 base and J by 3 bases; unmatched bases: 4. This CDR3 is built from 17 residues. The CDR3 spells CATSDLLAGDGYNEQFF. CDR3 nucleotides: TGTGCCACCAGTGATTTACTAGCGGGAGACGGCTACAATGAGCAGTTCTTC.

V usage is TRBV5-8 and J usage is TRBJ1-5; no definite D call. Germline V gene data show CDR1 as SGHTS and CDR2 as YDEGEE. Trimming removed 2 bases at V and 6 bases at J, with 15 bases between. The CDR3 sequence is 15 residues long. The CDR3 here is CASSLVFGGSQPQHF. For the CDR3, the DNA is TGTGCCAGCAGCTTAGTCTTTGGAGGTAGTCAGCCCCAGCATTTT.

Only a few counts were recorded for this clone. Written as DNA, the CDR3 is TGCGCCACCGGGTCGGGACAGGGATTAGCCGGGGAGCTGTTTTTT. Protein sequence: CATGSGQGLAGELFF. The J gene is TRBJ2-2, the V gene TRBV10-1; 9 bases agree with TRBD1. Trimming at V came to 10 bases and at J to 6 bases, leaving 12 bases not matched to a gene. The CDR3 is made up of 15 amino acids. CDR1 and CDR2 (germline): WNHNN, SYGVQD (reference sequence).

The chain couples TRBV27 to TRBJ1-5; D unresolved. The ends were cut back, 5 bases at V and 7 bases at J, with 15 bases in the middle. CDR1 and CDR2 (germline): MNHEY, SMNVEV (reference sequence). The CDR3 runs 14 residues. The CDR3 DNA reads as TGTGCCAGCAGTATGGCCTTACCCTGGCAGCCCCAGCATTTT. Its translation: CASSMALPWQPQHF.

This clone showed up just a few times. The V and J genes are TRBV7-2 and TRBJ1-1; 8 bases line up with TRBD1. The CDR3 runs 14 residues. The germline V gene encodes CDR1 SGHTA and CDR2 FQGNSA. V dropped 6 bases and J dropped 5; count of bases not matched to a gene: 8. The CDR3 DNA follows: TGTGCCAGCAGTCAGGACAGGGTTAGTACTGAAGCTTTCTTT. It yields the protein CASSQDRVSTEAFF.

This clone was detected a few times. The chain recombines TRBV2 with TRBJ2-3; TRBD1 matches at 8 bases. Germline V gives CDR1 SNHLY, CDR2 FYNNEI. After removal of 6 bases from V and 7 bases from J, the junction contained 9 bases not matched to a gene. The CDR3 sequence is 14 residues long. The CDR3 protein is CASSLRDRIYTQYF. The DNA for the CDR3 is TGTGCCAGCAGCCTCCGGGACAGGATATATACGCAGTATTTT.

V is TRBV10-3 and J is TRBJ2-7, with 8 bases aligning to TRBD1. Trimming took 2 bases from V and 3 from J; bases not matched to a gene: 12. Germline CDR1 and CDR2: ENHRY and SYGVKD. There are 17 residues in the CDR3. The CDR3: CAISETTGTGGFYEQYF. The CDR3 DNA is TGTGCCATCAGTGAGACCACCGGGACAGGTGGGTTCTACGAGCAGTACTTC.

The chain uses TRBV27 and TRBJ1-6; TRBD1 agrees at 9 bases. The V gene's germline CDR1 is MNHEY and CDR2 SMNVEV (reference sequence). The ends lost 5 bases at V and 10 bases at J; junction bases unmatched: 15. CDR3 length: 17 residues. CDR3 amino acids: CASSRSSPDRGGSPLHF. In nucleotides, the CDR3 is TGTGCCAGCAGTCGCTCGTCCCCGGACAGGGGAGGATCACCCCTCCACTTT.

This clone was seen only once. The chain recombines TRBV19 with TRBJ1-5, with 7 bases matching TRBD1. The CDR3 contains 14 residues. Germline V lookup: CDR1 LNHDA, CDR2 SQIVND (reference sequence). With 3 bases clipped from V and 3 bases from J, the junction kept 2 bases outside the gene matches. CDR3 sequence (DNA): TGTGCCAGTAGTATCACAGGGGACAATCAGCCCCAGCATTTT. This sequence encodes CASSITGDNQPQHF.

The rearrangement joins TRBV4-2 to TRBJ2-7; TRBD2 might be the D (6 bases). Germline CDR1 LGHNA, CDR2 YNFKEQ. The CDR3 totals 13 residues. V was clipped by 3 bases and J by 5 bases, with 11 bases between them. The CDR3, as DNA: TGTGCCAGCAGCCACGGGAGTTCCAACGAGCAGTACTTC. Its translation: CASSHGSSNEQYF.

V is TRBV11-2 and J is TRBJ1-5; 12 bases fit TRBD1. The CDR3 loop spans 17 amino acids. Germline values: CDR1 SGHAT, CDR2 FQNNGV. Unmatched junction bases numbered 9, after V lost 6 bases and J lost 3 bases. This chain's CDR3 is CASSQAWDRGLNQPQHF. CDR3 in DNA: TGTGCCAGCAGTCAAGCTTGGGACAGGGGGCTCAATCAGCCCCAGCATTTT. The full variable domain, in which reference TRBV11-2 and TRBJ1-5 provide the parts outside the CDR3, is EAGVAQSPRYKIIEKRQSVAFWCNPISGHATLYWYQQILGQGPKLLIQFQNNGVVDDSQLPKDRFSAERLKGVDSTLKIQPAKLEDSAVYLCASSQAWDRGLNQPQHFGDGTRLSIL.

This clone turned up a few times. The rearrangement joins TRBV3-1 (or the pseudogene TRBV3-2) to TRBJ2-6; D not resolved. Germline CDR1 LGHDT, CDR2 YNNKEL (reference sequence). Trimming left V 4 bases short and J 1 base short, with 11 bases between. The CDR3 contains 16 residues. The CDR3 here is CASSRLGGSGANVLTF. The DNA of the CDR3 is TGTGCCAGCAGCCGGTTAGGCGGATCTGGGGCCAACGTCCTGACTTTC.

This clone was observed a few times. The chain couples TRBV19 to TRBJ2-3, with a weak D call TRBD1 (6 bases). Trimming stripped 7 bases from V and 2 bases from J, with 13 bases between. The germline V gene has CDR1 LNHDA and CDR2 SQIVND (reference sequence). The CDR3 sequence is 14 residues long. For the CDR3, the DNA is TGTGCCAGTAACCCTGGACAGAACACAGATACGCAGTATTTT. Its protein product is CASNPGQNTDTQYF.

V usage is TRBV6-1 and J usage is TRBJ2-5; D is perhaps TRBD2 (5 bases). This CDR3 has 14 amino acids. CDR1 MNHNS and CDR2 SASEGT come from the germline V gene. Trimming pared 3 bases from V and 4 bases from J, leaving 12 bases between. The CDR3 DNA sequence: TGTGCCAGCAGTGAGGCAGACGGAGGAGAGACCCAGTACTTC. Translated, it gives CASSEADGGETQYF.

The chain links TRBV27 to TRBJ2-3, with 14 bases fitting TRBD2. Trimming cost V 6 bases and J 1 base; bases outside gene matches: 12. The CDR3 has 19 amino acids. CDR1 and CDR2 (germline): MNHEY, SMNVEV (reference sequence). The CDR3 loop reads CASRSRLAGGSIRTDTQYF. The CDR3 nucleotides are TGTGCCAGCAGGTCCCGACTAGCGGGAGGGTCGATTCGCACAGATACGCAGTATTTT.

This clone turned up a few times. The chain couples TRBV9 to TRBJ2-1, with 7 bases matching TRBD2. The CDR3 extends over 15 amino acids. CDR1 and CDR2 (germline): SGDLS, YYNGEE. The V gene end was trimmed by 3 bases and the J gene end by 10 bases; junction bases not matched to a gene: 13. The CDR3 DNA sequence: TGTGCCAGCAGCGAAAGGCCGGGACTAAGCCCGGAGCAGTTCTTC. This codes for CASSERPGLSPEQFF. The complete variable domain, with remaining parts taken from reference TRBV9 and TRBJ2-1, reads DSGVTQTPKHLITATGQRVTLRCSPRSGDLSVYWYQQSLDQGLQFLIQYYNGEERAKGNILERFSAQQFPDLHSELNLSSLELGDSALYFCASSERPGLSPEQFFGPGTRLTVL.

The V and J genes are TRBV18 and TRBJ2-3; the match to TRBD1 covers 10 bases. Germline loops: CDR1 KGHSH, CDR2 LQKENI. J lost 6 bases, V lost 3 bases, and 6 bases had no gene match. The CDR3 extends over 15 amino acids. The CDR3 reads CASSPGQGLADTQYF. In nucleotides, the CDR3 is TGTGCCAGCTCACCGGGACAGGGGCTGGCCGATACGCAGTATTTT.